This T cell receptor (beta chain) was profiled in a study of shared clonotypes between healthy human individuals. CD8 cells regarded as naive lacked CD45RO, were positively chosen for CCR7, and omitted terminally differentiated effector memory CD45RA+ cells. Nashville, Tennessee was home to all donors, each a Caucasian adult. Study results and caveats: Of the naive CD4 clonotypes, around 4.8% were shared across a handful of donors.

Turning to this clone: The antigen is not known.

CDR1 and CDR2 (germline): SGHAT, FQNNGV. The CDR3 extends over 17 amino acids. The V segment lost 5 bases and the J segment 3 bases; nucleotides outside the gene matches: 9. Generated by immunoSEQ multiplex PCR, the TCRdb table keeps only in-frame clones and is missing some. The sample has roughly 2.1 million clones, approximately 94% seen once. What was sequenced was naive CD8+ T cells from PBMCs. The TCR originated in a man aged 18 to 30 in good health. Some clones in this sample may be carry-over from other donors' samples. This chain uses TRBV11-2 with TRBJ2-5, with TRBD2 identical over 13 bases. Here the CDR3 reads CASSNPTSGRIEETQYF. CDR3 coding DNA: TGTGCCAGCAGCAACCCGACTAGCGGGAGGATAGAAGAGACCCAGTACTTC.